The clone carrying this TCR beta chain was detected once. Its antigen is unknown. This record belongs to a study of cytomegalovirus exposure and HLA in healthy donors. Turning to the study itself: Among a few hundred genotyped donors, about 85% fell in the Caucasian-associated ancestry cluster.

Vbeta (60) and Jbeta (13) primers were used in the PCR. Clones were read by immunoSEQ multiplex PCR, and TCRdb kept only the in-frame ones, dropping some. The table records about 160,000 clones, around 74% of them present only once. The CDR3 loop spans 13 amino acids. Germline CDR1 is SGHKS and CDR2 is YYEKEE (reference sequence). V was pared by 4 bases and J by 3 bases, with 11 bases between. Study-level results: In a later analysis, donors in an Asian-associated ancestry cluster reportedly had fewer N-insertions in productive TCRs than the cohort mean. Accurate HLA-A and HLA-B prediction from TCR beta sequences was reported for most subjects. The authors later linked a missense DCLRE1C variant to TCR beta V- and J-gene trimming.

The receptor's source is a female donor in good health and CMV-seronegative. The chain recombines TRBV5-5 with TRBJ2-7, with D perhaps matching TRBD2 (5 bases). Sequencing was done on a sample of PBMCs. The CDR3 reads CASSPDGIYEQYF. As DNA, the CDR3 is TGTGCCAGCAGCCCGGACGGGATCTACGAGCAGTACTTC.